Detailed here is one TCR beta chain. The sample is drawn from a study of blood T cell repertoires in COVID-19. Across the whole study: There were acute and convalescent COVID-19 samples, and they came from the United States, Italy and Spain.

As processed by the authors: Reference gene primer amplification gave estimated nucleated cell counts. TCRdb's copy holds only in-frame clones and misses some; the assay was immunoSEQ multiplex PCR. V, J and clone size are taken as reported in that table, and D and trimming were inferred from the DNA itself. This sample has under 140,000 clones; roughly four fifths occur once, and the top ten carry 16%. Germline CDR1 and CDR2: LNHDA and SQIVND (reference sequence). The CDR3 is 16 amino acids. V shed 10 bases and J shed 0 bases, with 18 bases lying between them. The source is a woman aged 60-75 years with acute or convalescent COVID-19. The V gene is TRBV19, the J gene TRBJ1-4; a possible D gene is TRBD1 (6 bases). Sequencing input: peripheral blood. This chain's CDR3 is CATSTGVGSTNEKLFF. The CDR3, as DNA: TGTGCCACCTCGACAGGAGTCGGGTCAACTAATGAAAAACTGTTTTTT.